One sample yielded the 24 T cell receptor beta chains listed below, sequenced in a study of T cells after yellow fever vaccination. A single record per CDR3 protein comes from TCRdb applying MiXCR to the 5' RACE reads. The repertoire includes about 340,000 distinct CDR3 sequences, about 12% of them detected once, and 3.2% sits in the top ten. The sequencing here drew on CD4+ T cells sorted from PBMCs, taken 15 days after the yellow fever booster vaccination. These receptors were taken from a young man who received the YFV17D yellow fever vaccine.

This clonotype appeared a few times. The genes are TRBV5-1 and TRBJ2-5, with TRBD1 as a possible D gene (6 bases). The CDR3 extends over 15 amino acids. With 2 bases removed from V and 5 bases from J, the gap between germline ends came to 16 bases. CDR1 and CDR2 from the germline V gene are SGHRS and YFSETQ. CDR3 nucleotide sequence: TGCGCCAGCAGCTTAGGAACAGGGCAGGAGGAGACCCAGTACTTC. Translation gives CASSLGTGQEETQYF. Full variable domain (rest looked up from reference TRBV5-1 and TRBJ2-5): KAGVTQTPRYLIKTRGQQVTLSCSPISGHRSVSWYQQTPGQGLQFLFEYFSETQRNKGNFPGRFSGRQFSNSRSEMNVSTLELGDSALYLCASSLGTGQEETQYFGPGTRLLVL.

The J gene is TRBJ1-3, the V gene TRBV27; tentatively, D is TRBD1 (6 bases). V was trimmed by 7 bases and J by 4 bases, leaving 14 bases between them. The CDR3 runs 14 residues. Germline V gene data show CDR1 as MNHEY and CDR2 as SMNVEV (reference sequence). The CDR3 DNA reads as TGTGCCAGCAAGGATCCGGGGGCAGGAAACACCATATATTTT. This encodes CASKDPGAGNTIYF.

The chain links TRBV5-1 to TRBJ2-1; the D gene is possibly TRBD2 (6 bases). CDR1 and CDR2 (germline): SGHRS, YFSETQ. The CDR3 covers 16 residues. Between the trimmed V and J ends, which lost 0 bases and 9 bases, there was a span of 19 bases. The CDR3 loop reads CASSLGAGSFVGEQFF. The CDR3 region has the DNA TGCGCCAGCAGCTTGGGAGCGGGTAGTTTCGTTGGTGAGCAGTTCTTC.

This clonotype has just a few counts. CDR3 nucleotide sequence: TGTGCCAGCATTTGCCCCCAGCATTTT. It encodes CASICPQHF. V gene TRBV6-2 or TRBV6-3 combines with J gene TRBJ1-5, with D uncertain. The CDR3 is made up of 9 amino acids. V dropped 7 bases and J dropped 10 bases, with 5 bases sitting between them. Germline CDR1 is MNHEY and CDR2 is SVGEGT.

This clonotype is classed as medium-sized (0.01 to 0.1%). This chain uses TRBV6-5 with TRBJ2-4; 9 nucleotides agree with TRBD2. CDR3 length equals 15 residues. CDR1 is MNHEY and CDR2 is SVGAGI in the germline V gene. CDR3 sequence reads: CATAGGPESKNIQYF. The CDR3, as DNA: TGTGCTACGGCGGGGGGGCCGGAGTCCAAAAACATTCAGTACTTC.

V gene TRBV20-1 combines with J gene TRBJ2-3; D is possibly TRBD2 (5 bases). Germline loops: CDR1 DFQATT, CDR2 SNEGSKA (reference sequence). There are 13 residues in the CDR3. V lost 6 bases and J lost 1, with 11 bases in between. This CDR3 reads CSAEAGRTDTQYF. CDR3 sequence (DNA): TGCAGTGCCGAGGCGGGCCGCACAGATACGCAGTATTTT.

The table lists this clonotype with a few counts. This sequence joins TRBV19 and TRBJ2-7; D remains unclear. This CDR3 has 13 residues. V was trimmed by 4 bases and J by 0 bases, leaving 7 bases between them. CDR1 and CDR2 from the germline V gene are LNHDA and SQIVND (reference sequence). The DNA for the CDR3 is TGTGCCAGTAGTAGAGACAACTCCTACGAGCAGTACGTC. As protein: CASSRDNSYEQYV.

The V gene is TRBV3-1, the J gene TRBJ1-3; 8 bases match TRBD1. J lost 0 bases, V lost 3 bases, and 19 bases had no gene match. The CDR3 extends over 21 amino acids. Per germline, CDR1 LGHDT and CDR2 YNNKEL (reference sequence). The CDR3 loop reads CASSQGTGTALFESSGNTIYF. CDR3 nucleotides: TGTGCCAGCAGCCAGGGGACAGGCACAGCATTATTTGAGAGCTCTGGAAACACCATATATTTT.

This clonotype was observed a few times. The CDR3 sequence is CSALGLSSYNSPLHF. The CDR3 coding sequence is TGCAGTGCCCTAGGACTGAGCTCCTATAATTCACCCCTCCACTTT. The genes are TRBV20-1 and TRBJ1-6; D is uncertain. The V and J ends lost 6 bases and 0 bases respectively, with 12 bases between them. The CDR3 has 15 residues. Germline CDR1 is DFQATT and CDR2 is SNEGSKA (reference sequence).

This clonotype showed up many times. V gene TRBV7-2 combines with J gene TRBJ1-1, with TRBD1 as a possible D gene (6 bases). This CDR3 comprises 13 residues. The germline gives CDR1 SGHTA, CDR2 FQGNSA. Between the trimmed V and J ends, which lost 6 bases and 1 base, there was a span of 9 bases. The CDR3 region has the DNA TGTGCCAGCAGGCAACAGGGGAACACTGAAGCTTTCTTT. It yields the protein CASRQQGNTEAFF.

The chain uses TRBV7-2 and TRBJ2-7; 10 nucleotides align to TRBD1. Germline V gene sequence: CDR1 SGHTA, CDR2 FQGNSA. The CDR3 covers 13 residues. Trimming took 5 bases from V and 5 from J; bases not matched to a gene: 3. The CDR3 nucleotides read TGTGCCAGCAGCACGGACAGGGGGAACGAGCAGTACTTC. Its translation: CASSTDRGNEQYF.

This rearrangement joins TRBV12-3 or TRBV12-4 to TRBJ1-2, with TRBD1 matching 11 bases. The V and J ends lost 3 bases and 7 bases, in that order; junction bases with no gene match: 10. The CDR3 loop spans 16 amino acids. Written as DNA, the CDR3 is TGTGCCAGCAGTTTTAACCCCGGACAGGGGGCGGGTGGCTACACCTTC. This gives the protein CASSFNPGQGAGGYTF.

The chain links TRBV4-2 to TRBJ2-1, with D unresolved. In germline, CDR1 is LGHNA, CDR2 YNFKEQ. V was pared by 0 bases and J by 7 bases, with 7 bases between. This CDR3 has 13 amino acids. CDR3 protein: CASSQDWINEQFF. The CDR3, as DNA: TGTGCCAGCAGCCAAGATTGGATAAATGAGCAGTTCTTC.

The CDR3 DNA follows: TGTGCCATCAGTGACCTCTCCTACGAGCAGTACTTC. Translated, it gives CAISDLSYEQYF. The rearrangement links TRBV10-3 to TRBJ2-7; D unclear. V gave up 3 bases and J gave up 0 bases, with 3 bases separating them. This CDR3 has 12 amino acids. Germline CDR1 reads ENHRY; CDR2 reads SYGVKD.

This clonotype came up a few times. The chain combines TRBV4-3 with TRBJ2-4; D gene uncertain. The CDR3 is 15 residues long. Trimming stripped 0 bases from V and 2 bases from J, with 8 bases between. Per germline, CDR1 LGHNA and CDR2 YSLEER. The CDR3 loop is CASSQESRSKNIQYF. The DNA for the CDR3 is TGCGCCAGCAGCCAAGAATCCAGGTCCAAAAACATTCAGTACTTC.

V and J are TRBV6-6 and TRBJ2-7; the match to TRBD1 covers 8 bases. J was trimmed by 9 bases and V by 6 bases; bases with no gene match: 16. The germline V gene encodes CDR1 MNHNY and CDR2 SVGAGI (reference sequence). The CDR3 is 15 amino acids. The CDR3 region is CASRPGIDRGMRQYV. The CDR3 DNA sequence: TGTGCCAGCAGACCCGGCATCGACAGGGGAATGAGGCAGTACGTC.

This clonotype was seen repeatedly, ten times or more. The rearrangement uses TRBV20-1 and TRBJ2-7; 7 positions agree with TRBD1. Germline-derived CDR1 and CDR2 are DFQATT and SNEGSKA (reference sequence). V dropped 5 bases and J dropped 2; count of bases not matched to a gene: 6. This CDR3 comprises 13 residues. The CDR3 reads CSAWTGQTYEQYV. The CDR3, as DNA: TGCAGTGCTTGGACAGGTCAGACCTACGAGCAGTACGTC.

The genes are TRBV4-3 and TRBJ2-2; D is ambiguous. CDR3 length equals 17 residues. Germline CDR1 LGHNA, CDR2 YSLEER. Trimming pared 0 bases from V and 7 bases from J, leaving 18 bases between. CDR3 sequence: CASSQDTHGKGRGELFF. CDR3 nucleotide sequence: TGCGCCAGCAGCCAAGATACCCATGGGAAAGGACGCGGGGAGCTGTTTTTT.

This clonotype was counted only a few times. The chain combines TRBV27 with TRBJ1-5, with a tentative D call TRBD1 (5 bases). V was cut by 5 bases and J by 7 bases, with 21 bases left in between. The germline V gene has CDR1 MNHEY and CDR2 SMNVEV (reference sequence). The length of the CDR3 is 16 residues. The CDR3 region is CASSQRGGGARQPQHF. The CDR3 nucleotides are TGTGCCAGCAGTCAAAGAGGTGGAGGGGCACGGCAGCCCCAGCATTTT.

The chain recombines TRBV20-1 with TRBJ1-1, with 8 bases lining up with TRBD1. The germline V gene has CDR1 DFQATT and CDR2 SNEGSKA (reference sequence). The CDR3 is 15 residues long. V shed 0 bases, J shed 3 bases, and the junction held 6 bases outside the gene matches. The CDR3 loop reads CSARERTGRDTEAFF. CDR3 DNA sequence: TGCAGTGCTAGAGAGCGGACAGGGAGGGACACTGAAGCTTTCTTT.

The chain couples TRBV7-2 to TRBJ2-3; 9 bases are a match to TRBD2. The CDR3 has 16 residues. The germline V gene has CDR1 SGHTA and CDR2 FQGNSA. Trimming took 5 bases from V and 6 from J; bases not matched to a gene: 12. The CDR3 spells CASSTPAGGVRDTQYF. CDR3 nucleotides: TGTGCCAGCAGCACACCCGCGGGGGGGGTAAGGGATACGCAGTATTTT.

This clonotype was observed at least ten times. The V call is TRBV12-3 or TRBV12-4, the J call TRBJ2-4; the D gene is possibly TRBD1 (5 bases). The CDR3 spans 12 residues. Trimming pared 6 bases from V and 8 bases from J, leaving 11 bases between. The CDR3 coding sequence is TGTGCCAGCAGGGACCAAGGGGACATTCAGTACTTC. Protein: CASRDQGDIQYF.

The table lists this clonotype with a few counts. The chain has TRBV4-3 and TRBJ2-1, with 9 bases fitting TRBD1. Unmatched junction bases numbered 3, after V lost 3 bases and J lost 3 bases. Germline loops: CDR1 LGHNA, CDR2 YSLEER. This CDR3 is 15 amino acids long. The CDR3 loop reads CASSHETGGYNEQFF. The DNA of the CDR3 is TGCGCCAGCAGCCATGAGACAGGGGGCTACAATGAGCAGTTCTTC.

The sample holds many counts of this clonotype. The CDR3 reads CASSLVMRAFF. CDR3 in DNA: TGTGCCAGCAGCTTAGTTATGAGAGCTTTCTTT. This rearrangement joins TRBV11-2 to TRBJ1-1, with D hard to call. The germline V and J ends were trimmed by 1 base and 10 bases, with 7 bases remaining between them. Germline CDR1 reads SGHAT; CDR2 reads FQNNGV. This CDR3 region has 11 residues.